The 26 T cell receptor beta chains in this list originate from one sample, sequenced in a study of cytomegalovirus exposure and HLA in healthy donors. PCR used 60 Vbeta primers and 13 Jbeta primers. The protocol was immunoSEQ multiplex PCR, while the TCRdb copy is restricted to in-frame clones and leaves out a portion. This sample carries 150,000 or so clones, roughly 80% of them seen once, and the ten largest clones take under 2.5%. The sequenced sample was PBMCs. Source of these receptors: a man aged 50 to 60 in good health and CMV-seropositive.

CDR3 coding DNA: TGCAGCGTCTCCCTGGGGGCGTCCTATAATTCACCCCTCCACTTT. It encodes CSVSLGASYNSPLHF. The chain links TRBV29-1 to TRBJ1-6; D is possibly TRBD1 (6 bases). The CDR3 sequence is 15 residues long. The germline CDR1 and CDR2 sequences are SQVTM and ANQGSEA. V lost 6 bases and J 1 base, leaving 13 bases between the germline ends.

V is TRBV7-9 and J is TRBJ1-1; no clear D. Germline V gives CDR1 SEHNR, CDR2 FQNEAQ (reference sequence). The V gene lost 5 bases and the J gene lost 0 bases, with 10 bases spanning the gap. The CDR3 totals 14 residues. As DNA, the CDR3 is TGTGCCAGCAGCCGAGCAACCTTGAACACTGAAGCTTTCTTT. It translates to CASSRATLNTEAFF. The full variable domain, in which reference TRBV7-9 and TRBJ1-1 provide the parts outside the CDR3, is DTGVSQNPRHKITKRGQNVTFRCDPISEHNRLYWYRQTLGQGPEFLTYFQNEAQLEKSRLLSDRFSAERPKGSFSTLEIQRTEQGDSAMYLCASSRATLNTEAFFGQGTRLTVV.

This clone was picked up one time. The rearrangement uses TRBV10-3 and TRBJ1-1, with 8 bases identical to TRBD1. From germline, CDR1 is ENHRY and CDR2 SYGVKD. The CDR3 totals 15 residues. Trimming removed 6 bases from V and 3 bases from J; junction bases left unmatched: 9. CDR3 protein: CAIRRTGKVDTEAFF. The CDR3 bases are TGTGCCATCAGACGGACAGGGAAAGTTGACACTGAAGCTTTCTTT.

V is TRBV7-6 and J is TRBJ2-5; 8 nucleotides match TRBD1. Germline V CDR1 and CDR2: SGHVS, FNYEAQ. CDR3 length: 16 amino acids. Trimming at V came to 1 base and at J to 5 bases, leaving 9 bases not matched to a gene. CDR3: CASSLVAGGAWETQYF. The CDR3 nucleotides read TGTGCCAGCAGCTTAGTCGCAGGGGGCGCATGGGAGACCCAGTACTTC.

The genes are TRBV9 and TRBJ2-7; 8 bases match TRBD1. The CDR3 contains 15 residues. Unmatched junction bases numbered 7, after V lost 0 bases and J lost 5 bases. The germline gives CDR1 SGDLS, CDR2 YYNGEE. The CDR3 is CASSVGTGFENEQYF. CDR3 in DNA: TGTGCCAGCAGCGTAGGGACAGGGTTTGAGAACGAGCAGTACTTC. The variable domain in full, with the rest retrieved from reference TRBV9 and TRBJ2-7, is DSGVTQTPKHLITATGQRVTLRCSPRSGDLSVYWYQQSLDQGLQFLIQYYNGEERAKGNILERFSAQQFPDLHSELNLSSLELGDSALYFCASSVGTGFENEQYFGPGTRLTVT.

In its sample, this clone was seen a few times. The V call is TRBV4-1, the J call TRBJ2-7; 12 positions match TRBD2. J gave up 0 bases and V 1 base, and 7 bases lay outside the gene matches. There are 18 residues in the CDR3. Germline CDR1 MGHRA, CDR2 YSYEKL. CDR3 DNA sequence: TGCGCCAGCAGCCAAGGACTAGCGGGGGCCCACAGCTCCTACGAGCAGTACTTC. Amino acids: CASSQGLAGAHSSYEQYF.

The rearrangement uses TRBV9 and TRBJ2-2; TRBD2 aligns across 7 bases. Germline CDR1 reads SGDLS; CDR2 reads YYNGEE. This CDR3 spans 15 amino acids. Trimming cost V 2 bases and J 4 bases; bases outside gene matches: 5. The DNA for the CDR3 is TGTGCCAGCAGCGTTGCTAGCGGTACCACCGGGGAGCTGTTTTTT. Its protein is CASSVASGTTGELFF.

The chain carries TRBV5-6 and TRBJ2-7; TRBD2 agrees at 8 bases. The V gene end was trimmed by 6 bases and the J gene end by 3 bases; junction bases not matched to a gene: 11. The CDR3 spans 15 residues. The V gene's germline CDR1 is SGHDT and CDR2 YYEEEE. CDR3: CASNLEAGGRYEQYF. The CDR3 DNA reads TGTGCCAGCAACCTTGAGGCGGGGGGACGCTACGAGCAGTACTTC.

The chain recombines TRBV19 with TRBJ1-1; possible D gene TRBD1, 5 bases. The CDR3 totals 16 residues. The germline gives CDR1 LNHDA, CDR2 SQIVND (reference sequence). V gave up 6 bases and J gave up 1 base, with 18 bases separating them. CDR3 DNA: TGTGCCAGTAGCGACCCGGGGACTTGGGGGAACACTGAAGCTTTCTTT. Protein sequence: CASSDPGTWGNTEAFF.

The genes are TRBV19 and TRBJ1-1, with 10 positions matching TRBD1. The CDR3 spans 14 residues. Trimming took 3 bases from V and 10 from J; bases not matched to a gene: 8. Per the germline V gene, CDR1 is LNHDA and CDR2 is SQIVND (reference sequence). The CDR3 sequence: CASSIGSGQGTAFF. In nucleotides, the CDR3 is TGTGCCAGTAGTATTGGTTCGGGACAGGGGACAGCTTTCTTT. Based on the CDR3 plus reference TRBV19 and TRBJ1-1, the full variable domain is DGGITQSPKYLFRKEGQNVTLSCEQNLNHDAMYWYRQDPGQGLRLIYYSQIVNDFQKGDIAEGYSVSREKKESFPLTVTSAQKNPTAFYLCASSIGSGQGTAFFGQGTRLTVV.

The chain employs TRBV18 and TRBJ1-2; possible D gene TRBD1, 5 bases. V gave up 6 bases and J gave up 7 bases, with 21 bases separating them. Germline V gene sequence: CDR1 KGHSH, CDR2 LQKENI. This CDR3 spans 15 amino acids. Here the CDR3 reads CASSPIGQGMVGYTF. Written as DNA, the CDR3 is TGTGCCAGCTCGCCCATTGGGCAGGGCATGGTTGGCTACACCTTC. The complete variable domain, with remaining parts taken from reference TRBV18 and TRBJ1-2, reads NAGVMQNPRHLVRRRGQEARLRCSPMKGHSHVYWYRQLPEEGLKFMVYLQKENIIDESGMPKERFSAEFPKEGPSILRIQQVVRGDSAAYFCASSPIGQGMVGYTFGSGTRLTVV.

The chain has TRBV2 and TRBJ1-1; perhaps TRBD1 as D (6 bases). Germline V gives CDR1 SNHLY, CDR2 FYNNEI. Trimming took 6 bases from V and 3 from J, leaving 11 bases between them. The CDR3 totals 13 residues. The CDR3 region has the DNA TGTGCCAGCAGAGCGACAGGAGACACTGAAGCTTTCTTT. Encoded protein: CASRATGDTEAFF.

This chain connects TRBV6-5 to TRBJ1-1; D call uncertain. Looked up from germline, CDR1 is MNHEY and CDR2 is SVGAGI. The CDR3 is 14 amino acids. Trimming cost V 2 bases and J 1 base, with 8 bases left between them. The CDR3 nucleotides read TGTGCCAGCAGTTACAGAACAGAGAACACTGAAGCTTTCTTT. This encodes CASSYRTENTEAFF.

The chain joins TRBV4-2 to TRBJ2-1; D is possibly TRBD2 (7 bases). The V gene's germline CDR1 is LGHNA and CDR2 YNFKEQ. The V gene lost 4 bases and the J gene lost 8 bases, with 15 bases spanning the gap. The CDR3 spans 14 residues. CDR3 in DNA: TGTGCCAGCAGCCCCCGGGGGGCGGAGGATGAGCAGTTCTTC. Translated, it gives CASSPRGAEDEQFF.

The chain employs TRBV5-1 and TRBJ2-1, with 11 bases lining up with TRBD2. Germline CDR1 and CDR2: SGHRS and YFSETQ. This CDR3 spans 15 amino acids. The V gene end was trimmed by 4 bases and the J gene end by 4 bases; junction bases not matched to a gene: 4. CDR3 coding DNA: TGCGCCAGCAGCCGTTCTAGCGGGGGGTACAATGAGCAGTTCTTC. Protein: CASSRSSGGYNEQFF.

The rearrangement joins TRBV10-3 to TRBJ2-1; a weak D match, TRBD1 (6 bases). The germline CDR1 and CDR2 sequences are ENHRY and SYGVKD. The CDR3 is made up of 12 amino acids. V lost 7 bases and J 8 bases, leaving 12 bases between the germline ends. The CDR3 DNA reads as TGTGCCATCAACGGACAGCAGGATGAGCAGTTCTTC. Its translation: CAINGQQDEQFF.

With regard to this clone: This sample includes further DNA sequences coding for the same CDR3. The chain recombines TRBV9 with TRBJ2-1; no clear D. Germline loops: CDR1 SGDLS, CDR2 YYNGEE. V lost 0 bases and J 0 bases, leaving 4 bases between the germline ends. The CDR3 covers 14 residues. The CDR3 spells CASSVGSSYNEQFF. CDR3 coding DNA: TGTGCCAGCAGCGTAGGGAGCTCCTACAATGAGCAGTTCTTC.

This clone has just a few counts. This sequence joins TRBV10-3 and TRBJ2-7; 9 bases agree with TRBD1. With V trimmed by 10 bases and J by 1 base, 5 bases remained unmatched. Germline V lookup: CDR1 ENHRY, CDR2 SYGVKD. The CDR3 extends over 13 amino acids. The CDR3 region has the DNA TGTGCCACCGGGGACAGGGCTTCCTACGAGCAGTACTTC. It translates to CATGDRASYEQYF.

This sequence joins TRBV7-6 and TRBJ1-4; D is possibly TRBD1 (6 bases). The V gene's germline CDR1 is SGHVS and CDR2 FNYEAQ. Trimming took off 5 bases at V and 5 bases at J, with 21 bases between the two ends. The CDR3 sequence is 17 residues long. CDR3 nucleotides: TGTGCCAGCAGCGTGTTAGCCGACAGGAATAAAAATGAAAAACTGTTTTTT. It specifies CASSVLADRNKNEKLFF.

The chain joins TRBV27 to TRBJ2-5, with unresolved D. The V and J ends lost 5 bases and 2 bases respectively, with 9 bases between them. CDR3 length: 13 residues. Germline CDR1 reads MNHEY; CDR2 reads SMNVEV (reference sequence). The CDR3 sequence: CASSPRGQETQYF. The CDR3 DNA sequence: TGTGCCAGCAGTCCTAGAGGACAAGAGACCCAGTACTTC.

The table lists this clone with a count of one. The chain recombines TRBV7-9 with TRBJ2-4; maybe TRBD1 (5 bases). The CDR3 consists of 12 residues. V lost 5 bases and J lost 9, with 11 bases in between. Germline V lookup: CDR1 SEHNR, CDR2 FQNEAQ (reference sequence). The DNA of the CDR3 is TGTGCCAGCAGCCCACAGGTGACCATTCAGTACTTC. Translating gives CASSPQVTIQYF.

The V call is TRBV30, the J call TRBJ1-2; perhaps TRBD1 as D (6 bases). The germline CDR1 and CDR2 sequences are GTSNPN and SVGIG (reference sequence). V shed 5 bases and J shed 4 bases, with 14 bases lying between them. This CDR3 has 13 residues. DNA of the CDR3: TGTGCCTGGCTAAACAGGGTTGGCTATGGCTACACCTTC. Amino acid sequence: CAWLNRVGYGYTF.

The chain joins TRBV9 to TRBJ1-6; D perhaps matches TRBD1 (6 bases). The CDR3 length is 17 residues. CDR1 SGDLS and CDR2 YYNGEE come from the germline V gene. V shed 4 bases and J shed 6 bases, with 20 bases lying between them. The CDR3 bases are TGTGCCAGCAGCCCGCGTGGGTCAGGGGTGCTTAATTCACCCCTCCACTTT. Protein: CASSPRGSGVLNSPLHF.

This clone occurred once. The chain's CDR3 is CASSVQSVGPPFF. As DNA, the CDR3 is TGTGCCAGCAGCGTACAATCGGTGGGGCCGCCCTTCTTC. The chain recombines TRBV9 with TRBJ2-1, with D maybe TRBD1 (5 bases). This CDR3 is 13 amino acids long. V dropped 1 base and J dropped 16 bases, with 18 bases sitting between them. Germline assignment: CDR1 SGDLS and CDR2 YYNGEE.

The chain carries TRBV4-2 and TRBJ2-3; 14 bases align to TRBD2. Trimming took 2 bases from V and 5 from J; bases not matched to a gene: 6. The CDR3 has 17 amino acids. In germline, CDR1 is LGHNA, CDR2 YNFKEQ. CDR3 sequence reads: CASSQWGLAGVGDTQYF. The CDR3, as DNA: TGTGCCAGCAGCCAATGGGGACTAGCGGGGGTCGGAGATACGCAGTATTTT.

CDR3 amino acids: CASSLGGLEAFF. For the CDR3, the DNA is TGTGCCAGCAGCTTGGGCGGACTCGAAGCTTTCTTT. V usage is TRBV5-8 and J usage is TRBJ1-1; the D is unclear. Germline values: CDR1 SGHTS, CDR2 YDEGEE. V lost 0 bases and J lost 8, with 8 bases in between. The CDR3 contains 12 residues.